This T cell receptor (beta chain) was observed in a study of spatial heterogeneity in lung cancer. Study at large: Across tumor regions, counts of TCR transcripts showed a strong correlation with a T cell module score derived from matched bulk RNA-seq. Notes on the study in general: Counts that tracked tumor mutation counts were those of expanded intratumoral alpha and beta TCRs.

A single record per CDR3 protein comes from TCRdb applying MiXCR to the 5' RACE reads. The table lists around 2,500 distinct CDR3 sequences, about 45% of them singletons. The CDR3 consists of 13 residues. V lost 4 bases and J lost 5, with 11 bases in between. The germline CDR1 and CDR2 sequences are SQVTM and ANQGSEA. This clonotype was counted a few times. Its specificity is unknown. Time point specified: sample taken at primary tumor resection. The starting material was lung tumor tissue, obtained at surgery. The chain is built from TRBV29-1 and TRBJ2-2; D not resolved. This clonotype originated in a male donor with early-stage non-small cell lung cancer. The DNA of the CDR3 is TGCAGCGTTGTGGAAGGGTTTACCGGGGAGCTGTTTTTT. It encodes CSVVEGFTGELFF.